The 19 T cell receptor beta chains listed next were all sequenced from one sample in a study of cytomegalovirus exposure and HLA in healthy donors. 60 Vbeta and 13 Jbeta primers were used in PCR. Clones were sequenced by immunoSEQ multiplex PCR, and TCRdb holds only the in-frame ones, with some missing. Of approximately 210,000 clones listed, about 80% are singletons. Source material: PBMCs. The receptors stem from a woman aged 40 to 49 in good health and CMV-seronegative.

The V gene is TRBV7-9, the J gene TRBJ2-4; 8 bases agree with TRBD1. Looked up from germline, CDR1 is SEHNR and CDR2 is FQNEAQ (reference sequence). The CDR3 contains 16 residues. The V and J ends lost 5 bases and 7 bases, in that order; junction bases with no gene match: 13. DNA of the CDR3: TGTGCCAGCAGCCCCCCGGGACAGGCTCTGGGGAACATTCAGTACTTC. Translating gives CASSPPGQALGNIQYF. The full variable domain, rest sourced from reference TRBV7-9 and TRBJ2-4, is DTGVSQNPRHKITKRGQNVTFRCDPISEHNRLYWYRQTLGQGPEFLTYFQNEAQLEKSRLLSDRFSAERPKGSFSTLEIQRTEQGDSAMYLCASSPPGQALGNIQYFGAGTRLSVL.

V usage is TRBV19 and J usage is TRBJ1-2; 7 nucleotides match TRBD1. This CDR3 contains 14 residues. V trimming: 5 bases; J trimming: 5 bases; junction bases outside the gene matches: 8. Looked up from germline, CDR1 is LNHDA and CDR2 is SQIVND (reference sequence). CDR3 loop: CASSAVQGTYGYTF. CDR3 DNA: TGTGCCAGTAGTGCGGTACAGGGGACGTATGGCTACACCTTC.

This chain connects TRBV11-2 to TRBJ1-2; 9 nucleotides agree with TRBD1. Germline CDR1 and CDR2: SGHAT and FQNNGV. This CDR3 is 16 amino acids long. V was pared by 8 bases and J by 3 bases, with 13 bases of the junction left unmatched. CDR3 nucleotides: TGTGCCAGCCGCCAAACTGCCCGGGACAGGGACTATGGCTACACCTTC. Encoded protein: CASRQTARDRDYGYTF.

Only a few counts were recorded for this clone. The V and J genes are TRBV2 and TRBJ2-3; 8 bases align to TRBD2. CDR3 length equals 15 residues. V lost 6 bases and J lost 5; bases outside the gene matches: 10. Germline values: CDR1 SNHLY, CDR2 FYNNEI. CDR3 amino acids: CASRVTGGPGDTQYF. DNA of the CDR3: TGTGCCAGCAGGGTAACGGGAGGGCCGGGAGATACGCAGTATTTT. Full variable domain (rest looked up from reference TRBV2 and TRBJ2-3): EPEVTQTPSHQVTQMGQEVILRCVPISNHLYFYWYRQILGQKVEFLVSFYNNEISEKSEIFDDQFSVERPDGSNFTLKIRSTKLEDSAMYFCASRVTGGPGDTQYFGPGTRLTVL.

The chain employs TRBV18 and TRBJ2-3; D is unresolved. The CDR3 sequence is 11 residues long. CDR1 is KGHSH, CDR2 LQKENI, per germline. V shed 3 bases and J shed 6 bases, with 4 bases lying between them. The CDR3 region has the DNA TGTGCCAGCTCACCTCAGGATACGCAGTATTTT. Translation gives CASSPQDTQYF. The entire variable domain, with the rest obtained from reference TRBV18 and TRBJ2-3, is as follows: NAGVMQNPRHLVRRRGQEARLRCSPMKGHSHVYWYRQLPEEGLKFMVYLQKENIIDESGMPKERFSAEFPKEGPSILRIQQVVRGDSAAYFCASSPQDTQYFGPGTRLTVL.

This chain uses TRBV28 with TRBJ2-1, with 12 bases fitting TRBD2. The CDR3 totals 15 residues. CDR1 MDHEN and CDR2 SYDVKM come from the germline V gene. J was trimmed by 10 bases and V by 6 bases; bases with no gene match: 10. CDR3 nucleotides: TGTGCCAGCAGCTCTAGCGGGAGGGCCGGGCTGGAGCAGTTCTTC. This codes for CASSSSGRAGLEQFF.

The chain combines TRBV28 with TRBJ2-7; a weak D match, TRBD2 (6 bases). The CDR3 totals 14 residues. Per germline, CDR1 MDHEN and CDR2 SYDVKM. V lost 5 bases to trimming and J lost 2 bases, with 13 bases between them. CDR3 nucleotide sequence: TGTGCCAGCAGTCCCGGGACTTCCCCCTACGAGCAGTACTTC. Protein: CASSPGTSPYEQYF.

The rearrangement joins TRBV11-2 to TRBJ1-1; 9 positions agree with TRBD1. The CDR3 loop spans 14 amino acids. Germline V lookup: CDR1 SGHAT, CDR2 FQNNGV. The trim removed 5 bases at V and 5 bases at J, leaving 6 bases unmatched. The CDR3 loop is CASSAWDRATEAFF. CDR3 sequence (DNA): TGTGCCAGCAGCGCCTGGGACAGGGCGACTGAAGCTTTCTTT.

V and J are TRBV5-1 and TRBJ2-7; 10 bases are a match to TRBD1. V lost 4 bases and J lost 6; bases outside the gene matches: 13. Germline V lookup: CDR1 SGHRS, CDR2 YFSETQ. The CDR3 contains 16 residues. As DNA, the CDR3 is TGCGCCAGCAGCCTTAACTACCGGGACAGGGGCGGCGAGCAGTACTTC. As protein: CASSLNYRDRGGEQYF.

J is TRBJ2-1 and V is TRBV27; 13 nucleotides agree with TRBD2. CDR1 MNHEY and CDR2 SMNVEV come from the germline V gene (reference sequence). The CDR3 is made up of 17 amino acids. V lost 6 bases to trimming and J lost 3 bases; unmatched junction nucleotides: 8. Here the CDR3 DNA reads TGTGCCAGCAGACCACCCCGGACTAGCGGGAGCTACAATGAGCAGTTCTTC. It codes for CASRPPRTSGSYNEQFF.

This clone occurred once. The chain couples TRBV19 to TRBJ2-5; unclear D gene. V was shortened by 4 bases and J by 1 base, with 13 bases between the two germline ends. The CDR3 spans 15 residues. Germline-derived CDR1 and CDR2 are LNHDA and SQIVND (reference sequence). The CDR3 coding sequence is TGTGCCAGTAGTACGCCGCTAGGCGCCCAAGAGACCCAGTACTTC. It is translated as CASSTPLGAQETQYF.

The chain joins TRBV7-2 to TRBJ2-1; D perhaps matches TRBD2 (6 bases). The CDR3 loop spans 16 amino acids. The germline V gene encodes CDR1 SGHTA and CDR2 FQGNSA. V shed 3 bases and J shed 2 bases, with 14 bases lying between them. CDR3 coding DNA: TGTGCCAGCAGCTTCCAAGCGGGCGTAGCCTACAATGAGCAGTTCTTC. Translation gives CASSFQAGVAYNEQFF.

V and J are TRBV2 and TRBJ1-1; perhaps TRBD1 as D (5 bases). The CDR3 sequence is 14 residues long. V shed 4 bases and J shed 4 bases, with 13 bases lying between them. The germline CDR1 and CDR2 sequences are SNHLY and FYNNEI. The CDR3 sequence: CASSGGRGGTEAFF. CDR3 coding DNA: TGTGCCAGCAGTGGCGGACGGGGGGGCACTGAAGCTTTCTTT.

CDR3 DNA: TGTGCCAGCAGCCCGGACAGAATCTACGAGCAGTACGTC. Translated, it gives CASSPDRIYEQYV. The V call is TRBV7-2, the J call TRBJ2-7; tentatively, D is TRBD1 (6 bases). This CDR3 contains 13 residues. The germline V gene encodes CDR1 SGHTA and CDR2 FQGNSA. The ends were cut back, 5 bases at V and 3 bases at J, with 11 bases in the middle.

The chain recombines TRBV4-3 with TRBJ1-4, with D perhaps TRBD1 (6 bases). CDR3 length: 19 amino acids. Germline V gene data show CDR1 as LGHNA and CDR2 as YSLEER. Trimming removed 2 bases from V and 7 bases from J, with 26 bases in between. The CDR3 reads CASSQSDRYGAPSLEKLFF. The CDR3 DNA sequence: TGCGCCAGCAGCCAATCAGACAGGTACGGGGCTCCATCACTTGAAAAACTGTTTTTT.

Here the CDR3 DNA reads TGTGCCAGCAGCTCCGGGGGTGAGGGGCGGTCCTACAATGAGCAGTTCTTC. It specifies CASSSGGEGRSYNEQFF. V gene TRBV7-9 combines with J gene TRBJ2-1; possible D gene TRBD2, 6 bases. This CDR3 region has 17 residues. Trimming left V 4 bases short and J 1 base short, with 17 bases between. Germline loops: CDR1 SEHNR, CDR2 FQNEAQ (reference sequence).

CDR3 residues: CASSLGQAGNEQFF. The CDR3 nucleotides are TGTGCCAGTAGTCTCGGACAGGCGGGGAATGAGCAGTTCTTC. The chain carries TRBV19 and TRBJ2-1; D may be TRBD1 (7 bases). Germline V gene data show CDR1 as LNHDA and CDR2 as SQIVND (reference sequence). With 5 bases removed from V and 7 bases from J, the gap between germline ends came to 15 bases. This CDR3 spans 14 amino acids.

The CDR3 loop reads CASTRGETQYF. Written as DNA, the CDR3 is TGTGCCAGTACCCGGGGGGAGACCCAGTACTTC. The rearrangement links TRBV19 to TRBJ2-5; possible D gene TRBD2, 6 bases. V was pared by 7 bases and J by 5 bases, with 8 bases between. This CDR3 is built from 11 residues. Germline assignment: CDR1 LNHDA and CDR2 SQIVND (reference sequence).

The V gene is TRBV5-4, the J gene TRBJ1-6; D possibly corresponds to TRBD1 (6 bases). This CDR3 has 14 residues. Germline V lookup: CDR1 SGHNT, CDR2 YYREEE (reference sequence). Between the trimmed V and J ends, which lost 0 bases and 10 bases, there was a span of 11 bases. The CDR3 loop reads CASSLAQGGSPLHF. The CDR3 DNA reads TGTGCCAGCAGCTTGGCACAGGGTGGCTCACCCCTCCACTTT.